A single sample gave rise to the 32 T cell receptor beta chains below, sequenced in a study of CD8+CD57+ T cells in acquired aplastic anemia. Genomic DNA served as template for TCR beta VDJ and CDR3 profiling. TCRdb ran MiXCR on the reads and lists one entry per CDR3 protein. In the table there are approximately 40,000 distinct CDR3 sequences, 63% of which are singletons. It was patients with CD8+CD57+ cell expansion by flow cytometry who were chosen for sequencing. Material for sequencing was sorted CD4+, CD8+, or CD8+CD57+ T cells (not recorded which) from PBMCs. Source of these receptors: a human donor with aplastic anemia.

The chain uses TRBV25-1 and TRBJ2-6; 8 bases agree with TRBD1. The V and J ends lost 4 bases and 0 bases, in that order; junction bases with no gene match: 8. This CDR3 has 18 amino acids. Germline V gives CDR1 MGHDK, CDR2 SYGVNS. CDR3 coding DNA: TGTGCCAGCAGTGGTGCCGGGACAGGCTTCTCTGGGGCCAACGTCCTGACTTTC. This translates into CASSGAGTGFSGANVLTF.

The chain joins TRBV29-1 to TRBJ2-3, with D uncertain. Germline V gene data show CDR1 as SQVTM and CDR2 as ANQGSEA. The V end lost 8 bases, the J end lost 3 bases, and 9 bases lay between the germline ends. There are 11 residues in the CDR3. CDR3 loop: CSFSFTDTQYF. CDR3 bases: TGCAGCTTTTCCTTTACAGATACGCAGTATTTT.

On this clonotype itself: One end of the junction fails to match germline, which may point to a read error. The V call is TRBV15, the J call TRBJ2-3; D is undetermined. The CDR3 has 13 amino acids. The germline CDR1 and CDR2 sequences are LNHNV and YYDKDF (reference sequence). The CDR3 DNA reads as TGTGCCACCGAAATTAGCCCCACAGATACGCAGTACTTT. It encodes CATEISPTDTQYF.

This clonotype was observed a single time. Given a much more abundant clone one base away, this may be a read error. The chain employs TRBV7-8 and TRBJ1-4; weak D call: TRBD1 (5 bases). Germline V gene sequence: CDR1 SGHVS, CDR2 FQNEAQ. The CDR3 is 15 amino acids. The CDR3 spells CASSPYEGTNENLFF. The CDR3, as DNA: TGTGCCAGCAGCCCCTACGAGGGGACTAATGAAAACCTGTTTTTT.

The chain recombines TRBV4-1 with TRBJ2-7; 7 bases line up with TRBD2. The CDR3 sequence is 15 residues long. The V gene's germline CDR1 is MGHRA and CDR2 YSYEKL. V lost 0 bases and J lost 2; bases outside the gene matches: 4. This chain's CDR3 is CASSQELAETYEQYF. The CDR3 nucleotides read TGCGCCAGCAGCCAAGAGCTAGCGGAAACCTACGAGCAGTACTTC.

Notes on this clonotype: Germline and junction disagree at one end, which may indicate a read error. The chain employs TRBV6-1 and TRBJ2-1; TRBD2 aligns across 8 bases. The CDR3 consists of 15 residues. CDR1 and CDR2 from the germline V gene are MNHNS and SASEGT. CDR3: CTSSERSGDYNEQFF. In DNA, the CDR3 is TGTACCAGCAGTGAACGTAGCGGGGATTACAATGAGCAGTTCTTC.

This chain joins TRBV11-2 and TRBJ2-1; 13 bases agree with TRBD2. Germline CDR1 and CDR2: SGHAT and FQNNGV. V shed 5 bases, J shed 5 bases, and the junction held 12 bases outside the gene matches. The CDR3 runs 18 residues. As DNA, the CDR3 is TGTGCCAGCAGCCCGACCTCGACTAGCGGGAGGCCCAACAATGAGCAGTTCTTC. Amino acid sequence: CASSPTSTSGRPNNEQFF.

The genes are TRBV2 and TRBJ1-6; unclear D gene. The germline V gene has CDR1 SNHLY and CDR2 FYNNEI. CDR3 size: 13 residues. V was shortened by 3 bases and J by 2 bases, with 2 bases between the two germline ends. For the CDR3, the DNA is TGTGCCAGCAGTGAGACCTATAATTCACCCCTCCACTTT. Amino acids: CASSETYNSPLHF.

Turning to this clonotype: Its ends do not fully match the called genes, so a read error is possible. The chain recombines TRBV7-8 with TRBJ2-6; 7 bases fit TRBD2. The germline CDR1 and CDR2 sequences are SGHVS and FQNEAQ. This CDR3 spans 18 amino acids. CDR3 nucleotides: TGTGCCAGCAGATTAGCCGGACTAGATTTTGCTGGGGCCAACGTCCTGACTTTC. This gives the protein CASRLAGLDFAGANVLTF.

This clonotype was counted ten times or more. The gene calls are TRBV7-9 and TRBJ1-3, with a tentative D call TRBD1 (5 bases). CDR3 length: 14 residues. In germline, CDR1 is SEHNR, CDR2 FQNEAQ (reference sequence). V gave up 7 bases and J gave up 1 base, with 11 bases separating them. CDR3: CASTSDMSGNTIYF. CDR3 DNA sequence: TGTGCCAGCACTTCGGACATGTCTGGAAACACCATATATTTT.

This clonotype was seen just once. The genes are TRBV2 and TRBJ2-7; D gene ambiguous. This CDR3 comprises 15 residues. Trimming took off 4 bases at V and 2 bases at J, with 15 bases between the two ends. Germline CDR1 SNHLY, CDR2 FYNNEI. Here the CDR3 reads CASSVVADPTYEQYF. The CDR3 bases are TGTGCCAGCAGTGTGGTGGCAGACCCTACCTACGAGCAGTACTTC. Full variable domain (remainder filled in from reference TRBV2 and TRBJ2-7): EPEVTQTPSHQVTQMGQEVILRCVPISNHLYFYWYRQILGQKVEFLVSFYNNEISEKSEIFDDQFSVERPDGSNFTLKIRSTKLEDSAMYFCASSVVADPTYEQYFGPGTRLTVT.

The J gene is TRBJ1-1, the V gene TRBV2; D not resolved. CDR3 length: 14 amino acids. Germline V gene data show CDR1 as SNHLY and CDR2 as FYNNEI. V was shortened by 5 bases and J by 3 bases, with 13 bases between the two germline ends. The CDR3 loop is CASSSTTRDTEAFF. In DNA form, the CDR3 reads TGTGCCAGCAGTAGTACAACCCGGGACACTGAAGCTTTCTTT.

The chain couples TRBV20-1 to TRBJ2-3; 7 nucleotides line up with TRBD2. The germline V gene has CDR1 DFQATT and CDR2 SNEGSKA (reference sequence). V lost 3 bases, J lost 2 bases, and 8 bases stayed unmatched. The CDR3 covers 15 residues. Here the CDR3 DNA reads TGCAGTGCTAGTCCCAGGACTAGGACCACAGATACGCAGTATTTT. Its protein is CSASPRTRTTDTQYF.

This clonotype has only a few counts. Relative to the germline gene, one junction end is altered; a read error may explain this. The chain is built from TRBV2 and TRBJ1-2; the D gene is possibly TRBD1 (5 bases). Germline-derived CDR1 and CDR2 are SNHLY and FYNNEI. The CDR3 loop spans 15 amino acids. CDR3 nucleotides: TGCGCCAGCAGGCCCCGCGGGGGTTATAACTATGGCTACACCTTC. Translation gives CASRPRGGYNYGYTF.

The chain employs TRBV15 and TRBJ2-5; possibly TRBD1 or TRBD2 for D (5 bases each). The CDR3 length is 13 residues. V was clipped by 6 bases and J by 5 bases, with 13 bases between them. CDR1 and CDR2 from the germline V gene are LNHNV and YYDKDF (reference sequence). This CDR3 reads CATRGPPEETQYF. The CDR3 bases are TGTGCCACCAGGGGACCTCCAGAGGAGACCCAGTACTTC.

In this sample, this clonotype turned up a few times. The V call is TRBV10-2, the J call TRBJ1-6, with D possibly matching TRBD1 (5 bases). Germline CDR1 WSHSY, CDR2 SAAADI. Between the trimmed V and J ends, which lost 6 bases and 5 bases, there was a span of 17 bases. The CDR3 runs to 16 residues. In DNA form, the CDR3 reads TGCGCCAGCAGCGGACAAATTACGACGGATAATTCACCCCTCCACTTT. It encodes CASSGQITTDNSPLHF.

This clonotype was recorded at least ten times. The chain carries TRBV5-6 and TRBJ1-1; tentative D call: TRBD1 (5 bases). CDR1 SGHDT and CDR2 YYEEEE come from the germline V gene. The CDR3 runs 14 residues. V lost 2 bases to trimming and J lost 5 bases, with 13 bases between them. The CDR3 spells CASSFEGAGTEAFF. The CDR3 DNA follows: TGTGCCAGCAGCTTCGAAGGGGCTGGGACTGAAGCTTTCTTT.

The rearrangement links TRBV9 to TRBJ1-2, with D possibly matching TRBD1 (5 bases). This CDR3 is built from 14 residues. Trimming took off 0 bases at V and 4 bases at J, with 10 bases between the two ends. Germline V gene sequence: CDR1 SGDLS, CDR2 YYNGEE. The CDR3 loop reads CASSVGGEAYGYTF. CDR3 nucleotides: TGTGCCAGCAGCGTAGGAGGGGAGGCCTATGGCTACACCTTC.

This chain uses TRBV25-1 with TRBJ1-1; a weak D match, TRBD1 (6 bases). There are 16 residues in the CDR3. The V end lost 4 bases, the J end lost 5 bases, and 20 bases lay between the germline ends. In germline, CDR1 is MGHDK, CDR2 SYGVNS. The CDR3 region has the DNA TGTGCCAGCAGTGTAGAACAGGGTTTCGGAGGTACTGAAGCTTTCTTT. It translates to CASSVEQGFGGTEAFF.

This clonotype was counted a single time. The chain links TRBV7-2 to TRBJ2-7; possibly TRBD1 or TRBD2 for D (5 bases each). CDR1 is SGHTA and CDR2 is FQGNSA in the germline V gene. This CDR3 has 13 residues. Trimming stripped 1 base from V and 4 bases from J, with 8 bases between. The CDR3, as DNA: TGTGCCAGCAGCTTAGGTGGGACGTACGAGCAGTACTTC. Translated, it gives CASSLGGTYEQYF.

The V and J genes are TRBV7-2 and TRBJ2-2, with D perhaps given as TRBD1 or TRBD2 (5 bases each). In germline, CDR1 is SGHTA, CDR2 FQGNSA. Trimming left V 5 bases short and J 1 base short, with 11 bases between. CDR3 length: 15 amino acids. The CDR3 here is CASSQWDGNTGELFF. For the CDR3, the DNA is TGTGCCAGCAGCCAATGGGACGGGAACACCGGGGAGCTGTTTTTT.

This clonotype was counted only a few times. The gene calls are TRBV3-1 and TRBJ1-3, with D hard to call. The CDR3 is 15 amino acids. V was clipped by 0 bases and J by 2 bases, with 8 bases between them. Germline values: CDR1 LGHDT, CDR2 YNNKEL (reference sequence). CDR3 in amino acids: CASSQDSETGNTIYF. In DNA form, the CDR3 reads TGTGCCAGCAGCCAAGACAGTGAAACTGGAAACACCATATATTTT.

J is TRBJ2-7 and V is TRBV20-1; TRBD2 might be the D (6 bases). V was trimmed by 3 bases and J by 6 bases, leaving 15 bases between them. Germline CDR1 reads DFQATT; CDR2 reads SNEGSKA (reference sequence). This CDR3 is built from 13 residues. The CDR3 protein is CSASPTSFGEQYF. CDR3 DNA: TGCAGTGCTAGCCCCACTAGCTTCGGCGAGCAGTACTTC.

This chain links TRBV29-1 with TRBJ2-1; 8 bases map to TRBD2. In germline, CDR1 is SQVTM, CDR2 ANQGSEA. This CDR3 is built from 15 residues. J was trimmed by 4 bases and V by 6 bases; bases with no gene match: 11. Written as DNA, the CDR3 is TGCAGCGTGACGTACGTAGCGGGGTCTTACAATGAGCAGTTCTTC. Its protein product is CSVTYVAGSYNEQFF.

The chain employs TRBV2 and TRBJ2-7; 10 bases line up with TRBD1. There are 14 residues in the CDR3. Germline V gene sequence: CDR1 SNHLY, CDR2 FYNNEI. J was trimmed by 6 bases and V by 1 base; bases with no gene match: 3. CDR3 nucleotides: TGTGCCAGCAGTGAAGGGACAGGGGGAATCGAGCAGTACTTC. It is translated as CASSEGTGGIEQYF.

This clonotype has a handful of counts. The chain links TRBV10-3 to TRBJ2-1; D perhaps matches TRBD2 (5 bases). The CDR3 consists of 11 residues. Germline CDR1 is ENHRY and CDR2 is SYGVKD. The V end lost 4 bases, the J end lost 7 bases, and 5 bases lay between the germline ends. CDR3 sequence reads: CAISAGNEQFF. The DNA for the CDR3 is TGTGCCATCAGTGCGGGAAATGAGCAGTTCTTC.

V and J are TRBV10-3 and TRBJ2-7; 9 nucleotides align to TRBD2. J gave up 5 bases and V 7 bases, and 6 bases lay outside the gene matches. Germline V gene sequence: CDR1 ENHRY, CDR2 SYGVKD. The CDR3 sequence is 13 residues long. The CDR3 is CAITASGVDEQYF. The CDR3 nucleotides read TGTGCCATCACCGCTAGCGGGGTAGACGAGCAGTACTTC.

The J gene is TRBJ2-7, the V gene TRBV2; TRBD2 matches 10 bases. The junction had 3 bases not matched to a gene; V was cut back by 6 bases and J by 1 base. The CDR3 runs 14 residues. Germline V gene lookup returns CDR1 SNHLY and CDR2 FYNNEI. The CDR3 sequence: CASSLLAGSYEQYF. The CDR3 DNA is TGTGCCAGCAGCTTACTAGCGGGATCCTACGAGCAGTACTTC.

The chain combines TRBV20-1 with TRBJ2-3, with D unclear. The germline V gene encodes CDR1 DFQATT and CDR2 SNEGSKA (reference sequence). The CDR3 is 11 residues long. V was pared by 7 bases and J by 4 bases, with 9 bases between. The CDR3 bases are TGCAGTGTTTCGGCAGCAGATACGCAGTATTTT. It translates to CSVSAADTQYF.

This rearrangement joins TRBV5-1 to TRBJ2-3; 10 bases match TRBD2. Per germline, CDR1 SGHRS and CDR2 YFSETQ. CDR3 length: 19 residues. Trimming cost V 4 bases and J 0 bases; bases outside gene matches: 14. The CDR3 loop is CASSPLSGTSETSTDTQYF. The CDR3 DNA reads TGCGCCAGCAGCCCGCTATCCGGGACTAGCGAAACTAGCACAGATACGCAGTATTTT.

This sequence joins TRBV25-1 and TRBJ1-2, with a tentative D call TRBD1 (6 bases). Germline CDR1 MGHDK, CDR2 SYGVNS. Trimming shortened V by 3 bases and J by 7 bases, and 21 bases separated the two germline ends. The CDR3 covers 16 residues. The CDR3 nucleotides read TGTGCCAGCAGTGACCCTAGGTCTGGGGGCGCCGGTGGCTACACCTTC. Protein sequence: CASSDPRSGGAGGYTF.

This clonotype has ten or more counts. The J gene is TRBJ1-2, the V gene TRBV19; D not resolved. Germline CDR1 is LNHDA and CDR2 is SQIVND (reference sequence). V was trimmed by 8 bases and J by 4 bases, leaving 17 bases between them. There are 14 residues in the CDR3. Here the CDR3 DNA reads TGTGCCAGTGCCACTACTTCCACCTCCTATGGCTACACCTTC. Amino acids: CASATTSTSYGYTF. The variable domain in full, completed from reference TRBV19 and TRBJ1-2, reads DGGITQSPKYLFRKEGQNVTLSCEQNLNHDAMYWYRQDPGQGLRLIYYSQIVNDFQKGDIAEGYSVSREKKESFPLTVTSAQKNPTAFYLCASATTSTSYGYTFGSGTRLTVV.